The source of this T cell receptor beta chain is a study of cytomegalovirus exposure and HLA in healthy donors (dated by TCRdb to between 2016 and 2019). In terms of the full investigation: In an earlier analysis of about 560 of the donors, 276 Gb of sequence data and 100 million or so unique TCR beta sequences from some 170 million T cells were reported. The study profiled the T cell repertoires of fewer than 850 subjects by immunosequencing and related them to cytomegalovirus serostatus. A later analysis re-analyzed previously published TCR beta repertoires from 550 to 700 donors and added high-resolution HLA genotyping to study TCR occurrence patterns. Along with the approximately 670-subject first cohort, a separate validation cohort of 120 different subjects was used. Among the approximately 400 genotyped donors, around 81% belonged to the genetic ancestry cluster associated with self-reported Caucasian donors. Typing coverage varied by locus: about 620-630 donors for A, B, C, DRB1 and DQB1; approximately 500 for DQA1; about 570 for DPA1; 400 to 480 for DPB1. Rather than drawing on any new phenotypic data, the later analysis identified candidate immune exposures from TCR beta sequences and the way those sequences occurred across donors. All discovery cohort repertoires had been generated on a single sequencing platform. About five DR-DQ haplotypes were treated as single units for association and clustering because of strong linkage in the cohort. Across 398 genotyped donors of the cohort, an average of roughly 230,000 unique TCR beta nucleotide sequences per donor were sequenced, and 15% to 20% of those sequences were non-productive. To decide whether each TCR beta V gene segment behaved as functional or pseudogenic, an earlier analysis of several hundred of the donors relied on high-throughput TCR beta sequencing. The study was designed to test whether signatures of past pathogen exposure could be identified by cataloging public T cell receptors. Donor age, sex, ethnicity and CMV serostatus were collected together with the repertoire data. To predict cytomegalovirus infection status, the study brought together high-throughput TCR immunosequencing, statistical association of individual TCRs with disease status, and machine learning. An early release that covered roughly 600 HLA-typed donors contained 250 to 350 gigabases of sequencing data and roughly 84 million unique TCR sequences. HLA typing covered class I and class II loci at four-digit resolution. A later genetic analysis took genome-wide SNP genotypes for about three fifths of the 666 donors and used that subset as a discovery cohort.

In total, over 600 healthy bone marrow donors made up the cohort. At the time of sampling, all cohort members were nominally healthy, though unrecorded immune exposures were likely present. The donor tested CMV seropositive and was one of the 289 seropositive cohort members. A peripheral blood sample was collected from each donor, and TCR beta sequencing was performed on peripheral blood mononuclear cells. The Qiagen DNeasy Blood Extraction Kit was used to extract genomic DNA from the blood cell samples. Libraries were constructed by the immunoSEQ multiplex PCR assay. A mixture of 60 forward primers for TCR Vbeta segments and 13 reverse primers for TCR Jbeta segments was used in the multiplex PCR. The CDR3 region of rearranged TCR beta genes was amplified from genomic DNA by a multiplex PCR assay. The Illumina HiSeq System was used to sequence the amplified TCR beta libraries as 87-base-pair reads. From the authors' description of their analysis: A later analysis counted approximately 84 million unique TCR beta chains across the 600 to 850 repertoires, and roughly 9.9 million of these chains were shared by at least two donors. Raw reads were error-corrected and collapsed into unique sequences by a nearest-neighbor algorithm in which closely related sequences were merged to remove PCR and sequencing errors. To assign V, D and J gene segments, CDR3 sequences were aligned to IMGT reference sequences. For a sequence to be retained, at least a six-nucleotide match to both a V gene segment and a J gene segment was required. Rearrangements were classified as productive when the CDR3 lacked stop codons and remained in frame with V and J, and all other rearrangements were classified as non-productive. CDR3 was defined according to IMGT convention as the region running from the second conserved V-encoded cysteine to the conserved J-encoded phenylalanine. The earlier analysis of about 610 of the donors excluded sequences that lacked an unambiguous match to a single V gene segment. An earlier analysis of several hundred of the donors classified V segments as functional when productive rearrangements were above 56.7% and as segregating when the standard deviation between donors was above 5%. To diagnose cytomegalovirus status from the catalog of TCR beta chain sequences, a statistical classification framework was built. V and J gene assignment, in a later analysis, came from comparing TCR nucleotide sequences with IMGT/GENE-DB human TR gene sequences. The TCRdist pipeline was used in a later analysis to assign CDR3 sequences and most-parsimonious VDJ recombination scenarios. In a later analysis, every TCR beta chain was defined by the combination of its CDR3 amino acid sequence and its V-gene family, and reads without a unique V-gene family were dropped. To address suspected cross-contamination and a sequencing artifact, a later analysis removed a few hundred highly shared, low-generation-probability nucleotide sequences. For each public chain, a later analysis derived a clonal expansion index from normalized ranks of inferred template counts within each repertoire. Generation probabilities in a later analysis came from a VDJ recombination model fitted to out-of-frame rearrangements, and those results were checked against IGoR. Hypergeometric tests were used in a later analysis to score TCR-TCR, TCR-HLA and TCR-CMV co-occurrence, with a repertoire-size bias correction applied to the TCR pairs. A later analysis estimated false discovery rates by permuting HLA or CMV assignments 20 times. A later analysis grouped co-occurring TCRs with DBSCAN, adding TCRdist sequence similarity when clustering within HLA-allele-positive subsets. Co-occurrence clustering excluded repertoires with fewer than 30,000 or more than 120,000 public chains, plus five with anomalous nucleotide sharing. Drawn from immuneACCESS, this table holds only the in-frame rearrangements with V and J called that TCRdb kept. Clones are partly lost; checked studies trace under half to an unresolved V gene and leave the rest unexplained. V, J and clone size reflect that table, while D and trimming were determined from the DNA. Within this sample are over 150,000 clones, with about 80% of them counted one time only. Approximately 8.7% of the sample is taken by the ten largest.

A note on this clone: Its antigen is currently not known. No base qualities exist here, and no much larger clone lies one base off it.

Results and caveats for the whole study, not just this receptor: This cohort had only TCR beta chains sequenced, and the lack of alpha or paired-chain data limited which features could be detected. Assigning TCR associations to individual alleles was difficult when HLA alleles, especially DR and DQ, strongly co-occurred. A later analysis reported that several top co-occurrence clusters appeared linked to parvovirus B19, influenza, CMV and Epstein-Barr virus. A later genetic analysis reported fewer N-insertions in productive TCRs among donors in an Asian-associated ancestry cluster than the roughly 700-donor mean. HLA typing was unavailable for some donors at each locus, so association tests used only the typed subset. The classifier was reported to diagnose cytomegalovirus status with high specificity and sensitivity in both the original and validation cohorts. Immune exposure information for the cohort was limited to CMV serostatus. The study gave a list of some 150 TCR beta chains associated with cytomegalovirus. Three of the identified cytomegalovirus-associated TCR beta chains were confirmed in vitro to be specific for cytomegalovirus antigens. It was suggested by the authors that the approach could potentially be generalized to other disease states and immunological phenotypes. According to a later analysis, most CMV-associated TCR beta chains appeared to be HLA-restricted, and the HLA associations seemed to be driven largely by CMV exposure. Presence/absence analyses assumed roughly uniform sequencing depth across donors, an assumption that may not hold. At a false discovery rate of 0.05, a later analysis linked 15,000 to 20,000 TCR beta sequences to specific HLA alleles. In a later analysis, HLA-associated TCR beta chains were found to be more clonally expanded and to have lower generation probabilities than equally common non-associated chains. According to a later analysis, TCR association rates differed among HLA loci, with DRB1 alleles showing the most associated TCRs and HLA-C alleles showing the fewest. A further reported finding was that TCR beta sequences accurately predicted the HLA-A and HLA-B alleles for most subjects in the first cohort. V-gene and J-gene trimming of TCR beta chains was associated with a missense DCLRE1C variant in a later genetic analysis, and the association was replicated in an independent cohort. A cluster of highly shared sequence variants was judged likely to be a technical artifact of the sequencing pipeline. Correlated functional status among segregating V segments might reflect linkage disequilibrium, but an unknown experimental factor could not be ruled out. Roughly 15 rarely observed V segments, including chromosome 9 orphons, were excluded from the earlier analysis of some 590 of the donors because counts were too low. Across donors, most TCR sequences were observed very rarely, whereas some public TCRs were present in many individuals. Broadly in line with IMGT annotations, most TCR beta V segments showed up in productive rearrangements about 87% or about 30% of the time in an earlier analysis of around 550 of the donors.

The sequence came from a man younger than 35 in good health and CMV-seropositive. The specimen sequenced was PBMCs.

The DNA is as follows: TGTGCCAGCAGGATCACGGGACATCTCTACGAGCAGTACTTC. This is translated as CASRITGHLYEQYF. Recombination joined TRBV6-6 with TRBJ2-7, and perhaps TRBD1 as D gene, on 6 matching bases. There are 14 amino acids in the CDR3, from cysteine to phenylalanine inclusive. CDR3 DNA only is kept here, 42 bases in frame from base 1. The germline V gene (reference sequence) sets CDR1 to MNHNY and CDR2 to SVGAGI. V is shortened by 6 bases, J by 3 bases, and the region joining them spans 15 bases.